This entry lists 2 T cell receptor beta chains sequenced from one sample in a study of CD8+ T cells in alopecia areata. Sequencing templates came from extracted RNA that was reverse transcribed into cDNA. The protocol was immunoSEQ multiplex PCR, while the TCRdb copy is restricted to in-frame clones and leaves out a portion. The sample includes approximately 24,000 clones, 40% to 65% of them seen just once. The source material was NKG2D-high CD8+ T cells sorted from blood. Receptors were obtained from a human donor with alopecia areata.

This clone was seen only a few times. The V gene is TRBV19, the J gene TRBJ2-1, with 10 nucleotides matching TRBD2. The germline gives CDR1 LNHDA, CDR2 SQIVND (reference sequence). The CDR3 runs to 15 residues. V lost 5 bases to trimming and J lost 6 bases; unmatched junction nucleotides: 7. The CDR3 here is CASSRSSGRANEQFF. CDR3 nucleotide sequence: TGTGCCAGTAGTCGGTCAAGCGGGAGGGCCAATGAGCAGTTCTTC.

The genes are TRBV4-1 and TRBJ1-1; D is uncertain. The CDR3 has 13 residues. CDR1 and CDR2 (germline): MGHRA, YSYEKL. V lost 4 bases and J 3 bases, leaving 9 bases between the germline ends. The CDR3 DNA reads as TGCGCCAGCAGCCTCCGGGGTGACACTGAAGCTTTCTTT. Translated: CASSLRGDTEAFF.